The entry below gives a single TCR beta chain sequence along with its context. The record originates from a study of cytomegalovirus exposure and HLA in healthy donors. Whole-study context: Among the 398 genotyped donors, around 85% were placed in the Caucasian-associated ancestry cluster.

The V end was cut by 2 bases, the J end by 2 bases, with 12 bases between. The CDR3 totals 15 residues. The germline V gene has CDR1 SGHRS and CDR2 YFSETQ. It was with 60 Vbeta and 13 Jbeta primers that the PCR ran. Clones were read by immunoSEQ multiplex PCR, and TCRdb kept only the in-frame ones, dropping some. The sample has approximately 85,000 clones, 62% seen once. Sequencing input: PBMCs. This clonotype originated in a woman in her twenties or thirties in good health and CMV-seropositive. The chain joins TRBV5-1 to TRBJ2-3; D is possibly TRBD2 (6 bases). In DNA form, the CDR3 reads TGCGCCAGCAGCTTTTCGGCGGGGAACACAGATACGCAGTATTTT. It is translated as CASSFSAGNTDTQYF. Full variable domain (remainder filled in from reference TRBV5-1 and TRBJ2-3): KAGVTQTPRYLIKTRGQQVTLSCSPISGHRSVSWYQQTPGQGLQFLFEYFSETQRNKGNFPGRFSGRQFSNSRSEMNVSTLELGDSALYLCASSFSAGNTDTQYFGPGTRLTVL.